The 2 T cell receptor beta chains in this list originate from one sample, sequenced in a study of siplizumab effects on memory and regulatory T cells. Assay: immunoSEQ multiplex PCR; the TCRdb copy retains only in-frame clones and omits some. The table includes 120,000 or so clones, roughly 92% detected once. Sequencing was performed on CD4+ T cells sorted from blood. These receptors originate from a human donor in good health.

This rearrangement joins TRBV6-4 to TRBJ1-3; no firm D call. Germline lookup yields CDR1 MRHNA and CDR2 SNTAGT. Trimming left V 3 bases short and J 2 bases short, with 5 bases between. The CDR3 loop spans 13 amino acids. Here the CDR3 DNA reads TGTGCCAGCAGTGAAGTCGCTGGAAACACCATATATTTT. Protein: CASSEVAGNTIYF.

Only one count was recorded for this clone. CDR3 in amino acids: CASAGYQETQYF. The DNA for the CDR3 is TGTGCCAGCGCAGGGTACCAAGAGACCCAGTACTTC. J is TRBJ2-5 and V is TRBV5-6; D is perhaps TRBD1 (5 bases). The CDR3 totals 12 residues. Germline V lookup: CDR1 SGHDT, CDR2 YYEEEE. V lost 7 bases and J lost 0, with 7 bases in between.